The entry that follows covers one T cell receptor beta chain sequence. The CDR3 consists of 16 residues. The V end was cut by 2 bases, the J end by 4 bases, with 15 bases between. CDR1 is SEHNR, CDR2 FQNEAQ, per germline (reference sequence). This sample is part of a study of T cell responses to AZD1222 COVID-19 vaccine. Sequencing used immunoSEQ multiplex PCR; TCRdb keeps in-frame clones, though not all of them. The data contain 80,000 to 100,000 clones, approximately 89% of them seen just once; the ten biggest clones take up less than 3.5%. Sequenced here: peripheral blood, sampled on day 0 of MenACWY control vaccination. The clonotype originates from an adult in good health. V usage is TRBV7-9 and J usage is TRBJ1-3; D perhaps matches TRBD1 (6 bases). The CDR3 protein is CASSLSGGALGNTIYF. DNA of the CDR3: TGTGCCAGCAGCTTATCCGGGGGGGCGCTGGGAAACACCATATATTTT. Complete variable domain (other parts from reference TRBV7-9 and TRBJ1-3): DTGVSQNPRHKITKRGQNVTFRCDPISEHNRLYWYRQTLGQGPEFLTYFQNEAQLEKSRLLSDRFSAERPKGSFSTLEIQRTEQGDSAMYLCASSLSGGALGNTIYFGEGSWLTVV.